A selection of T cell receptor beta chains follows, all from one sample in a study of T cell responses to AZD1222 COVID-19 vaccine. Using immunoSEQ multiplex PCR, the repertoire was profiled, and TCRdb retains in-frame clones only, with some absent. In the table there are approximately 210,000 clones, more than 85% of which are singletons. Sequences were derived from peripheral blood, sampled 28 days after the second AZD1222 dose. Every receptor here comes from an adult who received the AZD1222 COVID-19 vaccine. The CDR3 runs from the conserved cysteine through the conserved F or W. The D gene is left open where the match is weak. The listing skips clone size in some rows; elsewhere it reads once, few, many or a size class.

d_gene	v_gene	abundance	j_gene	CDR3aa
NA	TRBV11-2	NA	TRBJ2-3	CASSLNGWGITDTQYF
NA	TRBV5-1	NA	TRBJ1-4	CASSTTPGSPEKLFF
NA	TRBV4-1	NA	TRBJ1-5	CASSSSLVGDPYSNQPQHF
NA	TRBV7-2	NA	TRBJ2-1	CASSQDSSDRYNEQFF
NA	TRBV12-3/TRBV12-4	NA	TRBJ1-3	CASSTPGTSF
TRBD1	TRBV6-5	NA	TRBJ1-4	CASRTGGLDVEKLFF
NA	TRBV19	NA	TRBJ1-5	CASSRDRPVDSNQPQHF
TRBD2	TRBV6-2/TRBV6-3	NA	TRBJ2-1	CASSYVAGGYYNEQFF
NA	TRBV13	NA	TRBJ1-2	CASSLDRNNYGYTF
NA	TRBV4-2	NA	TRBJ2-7	CASSQVAYEQYF
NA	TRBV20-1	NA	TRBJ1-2	CSASYNGYTF
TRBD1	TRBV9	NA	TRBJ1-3	CASSGDEGARGNTIYF
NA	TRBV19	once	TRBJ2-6	CASSIGGSGANVLTF
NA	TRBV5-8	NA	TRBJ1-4	CASSLGDSRNEKLFF
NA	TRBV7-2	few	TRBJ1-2	CASRPGGAEGYTF
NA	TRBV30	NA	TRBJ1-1	CATSGGSTEAFF
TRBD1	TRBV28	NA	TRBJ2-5	CASSYTRTGGPETQYF
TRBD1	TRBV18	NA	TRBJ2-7	CASSPPGQGVYEQYF
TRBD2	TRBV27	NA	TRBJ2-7	CASSPTGLAGDHEQYF
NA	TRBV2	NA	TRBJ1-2	CASGLNGNGYTF
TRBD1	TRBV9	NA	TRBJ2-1	CASSVGSGQGNEQFF
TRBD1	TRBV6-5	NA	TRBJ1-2	CASSYSPGGVYGYTF
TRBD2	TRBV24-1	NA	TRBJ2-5	CATSPSGRAQETQYF
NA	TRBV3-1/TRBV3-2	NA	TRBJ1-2	CASSQDGYYGYTF
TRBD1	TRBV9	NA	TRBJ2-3	CASSTATGTGWTDTQYF
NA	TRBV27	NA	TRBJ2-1	CASSFPPGLANEQFF
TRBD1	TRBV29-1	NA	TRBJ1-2	CSVERTGDGYGYTF
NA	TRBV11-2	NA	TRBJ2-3	CASSFGTDTQYF
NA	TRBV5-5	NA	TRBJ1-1	CASSSREEAWNTEAFF
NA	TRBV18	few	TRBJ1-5	CASSPQSNQPQHF
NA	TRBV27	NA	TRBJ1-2	CASSLQGGGNGYTF
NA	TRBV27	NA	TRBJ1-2	CASSSERGQYGYTF
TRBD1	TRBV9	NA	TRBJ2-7	CASSPRSTGTTYEQYF
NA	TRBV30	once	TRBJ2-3	CAWKWASDLTDTQYF
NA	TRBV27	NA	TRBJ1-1	CASSLSPRGAEAFF
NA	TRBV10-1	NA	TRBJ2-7	CASSDPAGYEQYF
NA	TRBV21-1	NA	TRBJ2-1	CASSAGPTGTYNEQFF
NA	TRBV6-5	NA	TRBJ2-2	CASSPQGTGELFF
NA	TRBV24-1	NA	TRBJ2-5	CATGQGNQETQYF
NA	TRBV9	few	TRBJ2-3	CASSPGGISYSTDTQYF
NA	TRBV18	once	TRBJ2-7	CASSPGGTLSYEQYF
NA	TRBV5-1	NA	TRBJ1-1	CASSSRPGGEGTEAFF
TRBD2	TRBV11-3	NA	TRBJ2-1	CASSPAPGGRTGEQFF
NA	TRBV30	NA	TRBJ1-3	CAWREGGGNTIYF
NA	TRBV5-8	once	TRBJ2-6	CASSFGQLAGANVLTF
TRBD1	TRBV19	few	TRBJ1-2	CASNNPRDRGNYGYTF
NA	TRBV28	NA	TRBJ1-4	CASSSGGRALFF
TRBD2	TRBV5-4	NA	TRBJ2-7	CASSPSSGRAGYEQYF
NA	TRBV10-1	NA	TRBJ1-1	CASSESGIRDTEAFF
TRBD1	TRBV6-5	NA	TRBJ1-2	CASSRGQIRNYGYTF
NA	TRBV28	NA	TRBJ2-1	CASGRGFVFF
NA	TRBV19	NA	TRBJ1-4	CATSDRGSNEKLFF
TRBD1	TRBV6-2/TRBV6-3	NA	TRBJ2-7	CASSYTGQGSLWVGSQYF
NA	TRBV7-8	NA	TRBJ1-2	CASTSGGGYTF
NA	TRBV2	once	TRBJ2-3	CASSPAGTQYF
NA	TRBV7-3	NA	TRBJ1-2	CASSFPGKDYGYTF
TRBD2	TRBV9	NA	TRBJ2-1	CASSGTGTSGSHEQFF
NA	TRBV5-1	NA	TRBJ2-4	CASSLGAWDLAKNIQYF
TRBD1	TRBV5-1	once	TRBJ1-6	CASRRSTGGNSPLHF
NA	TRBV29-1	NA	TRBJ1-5	CSVGGGRGNQPQHF